A selection of T cell receptor beta chains follows, all from one sample in a study of CD8 T cells in Susac syndrome. TCRdb analysed the immunoSEQ multiplex PCR reads with MiXCR anew, one entry per CDR3 protein. The sample carries 120,000 or so distinct CDR3 sequences, 90% to 95% recorded once. Sequencing input: CD4+ T cells from PBMCs. Receptors were obtained from a human donor in good health. Each CDR3 is given with its conserved first and last residue. The order of the fields is clone size, V gene, D gene, J gene, CDR3 DNA, CDR3 protein. D genes are given only for firm matches. The size of a clone is reported for some rows only, either as once, few or many, or as a class for expanded clones.

-	TRBV29-1	-	TRBJ2-2	TGCAGCGTTGATCGACTAGTCGGCGGGGAGCTGTTTTTT	CSVDRLVGGELFF
-	TRBV7-9	TRBD1	TRBJ2-1	TGTGCCAGCAGCTCCTACCGGGACAGGGTCCACAATGAGCAGTTCTTC	CASSSYRDRVHNEQFF
-	TRBV4-1	-	TRBJ2-1	TGCGCCAGCAGCCAAGCACGGGACACACACTCCTACAATGAGCAGTTCTTC	CASSQARDTHSYNEQFF
once	TRBV10-3	-	TRBJ1-1	TGTGCCAGCCGGACAGTGAACACTGAAGCTTTCTTT	CASRTVNTEAFF
-	TRBV19	-	TRBJ1-1	TGTGCCAGTAGTATTATTGGTGGCAGAGGCGCGAACACTGAAGCTTTCTTT	CASSIIGGRGANTEAFF
-	TRBV7-8	-	TRBJ2-3	TGTGCCAGCAGCTCTCCAGGTACAAGCACAGATACGCAGTATTTT	CASSSPGTSTDTQYF
-	TRBV25-1	-	TRBJ2-1	TGTGCCAGCAGTGGGCAGGCAAATCTGGGTGAGCAGTTCTTC	CASSGQANLGEQFF
-	TRBV18	-	TRBJ2-1	TGTGCCAGCTCACCACAGGGGAAATACAATGAGCAGTTCTTC	CASSPQGKYNEQFF
-	TRBV7-2	-	TRBJ2-6	TGTGCCAGCAGATTACAGGGTTTCCCTGGGGCCAACGTCCTGACTTTC	CASRLQGFPGANVLTF
-	TRBV7-9	-	TRBJ2-7	TGTGCCAGCAGCCCAATGACAGGCAGCTCCTACGAGCAGTACTTC	CASSPMTGSSYEQYF
-	TRBV12-3/TRBV12-4	-	TRBJ2-4	TGTGCCAGCAGCCCCCGGGCCCCGGCGGGATGGGTGGGGACCAAAAACATTCAGTACTTC	CASSPRAPAGWVGTKNIQYF
-	TRBV2	-	TRBJ2-1	TGTGCCAGCAGTGACCTAGCGAAATACAATGAGCAGTTCTTC	CASSDLAKYNEQFF
-	TRBV30	-	TRBJ1-4	TGTGCCTGGAGGCCCCCTTACGGGGACACGAATGAAAAACTGTTTTTT	CAWRPPYGDTNEKLFF
-	TRBV29-1	-	TRBJ2-7	TGCAGCGTTGGCGGGAAGCAGGGAATCTACGAGCAGTACTTC	CSVGGKQGIYEQYF